The 17 T cell receptor beta chains below were found in one sample sequenced in a study of blood T cell repertoires in COVID-19. Only in-frame clones appear in the TCRdb table, and some are missing; sequencing was by immunoSEQ multiplex PCR. This sample yields 100,000 to 150,000 clones, of which approximately 88% are seen a single time; more than 1.2% belongs to the top ten. The sample was peripheral blood. The receptor set was obtained from a man aged 60 to 75 with acute or convalescent COVID-19.

This clone was observed a handful of times. The V gene is TRBV30, the J gene TRBJ1-1, with D possibly matching TRBD1 (6 bases). The CDR3 is 14 residues long. Germline V gives CDR1 GTSNPN, CDR2 SVGIG (reference sequence). V was trimmed by 2 bases and J by 4 bases, leaving 14 bases between them. Here the CDR3 reads CAWSWGGGGTEAFF. As DNA, the CDR3 is TGTGCCTGGAGTTGGGGAGGGGGAGGCACTGAAGCTTTCTTT. Drawing the rest from reference TRBV30 and TRBJ1-1, the complete variable domain is SQTIHQWPATLVQPVGSPLSLECTVEGTSNPNLYWYRQAAGRGLQLLFYSVGIGQISSEVPQNLSASRPQDRQFILSSKKLLLSDSGFYLCAWSWGGGGTEAFFGQGTRLTVV.

The chain recombines TRBV6-6 with TRBJ2-7; D gene ambiguous. This CDR3 contains 15 residues. V shed 2 bases and J shed 2 bases, with 13 bases lying between them. In germline, CDR1 is MNHNY, CDR2 SVGAGI (reference sequence). CDR3 sequence (DNA): TGTGCCAGCAGTTACAGGCTAGGCTTAGCCTACGAGCAGTACTTC. Protein product: CASSYRLGLAYEQYF.

This clone was seen only a few times. The chain is built from TRBV6-5 and TRBJ1-4; D unclear. Between the trimmed V and J ends, which lost 5 bases and 8 bases, there was a span of 12 bases. From germline, CDR1 is MNHEY and CDR2 SVGAGI. CDR3 length: 13 amino acids. In nucleotides, the CDR3 is TGTGCCAGCAGTATAGTGATGAGGGAAAAACTGTTTTTT. Its translation is CASSIVMREKLFF.

The chain recombines TRBV19 with TRBJ1-5; D is unresolved. Germline CDR1 LNHDA, CDR2 SQIVND (reference sequence). The CDR3 sequence is 15 residues long. V was cut by 5 bases and J by 0 bases, with 11 bases left in between. The CDR3 DNA is TGTGCCAGTAGTCCACGACCGGGTAGCAATCAGCCCCAGCATTTT. Protein product: CASSPRPGSNQPQHF.

DNA for the CDR3: TGTGCCAGCGGGCTTAGCACAGATACGCAGTATTTT. It codes for CASGLSTDTQYF. The chain is built from TRBV9 and TRBJ2-3; D call uncertain. The CDR3 consists of 12 residues. The ends were cut back, 7 bases at V and 0 bases at J, with 6 bases in the middle. CDR1 and CDR2 from the germline V gene are SGDLS and YYNGEE.

The V call is TRBV5-6, the J call TRBJ1-1, with 9 bases aligning to TRBD1. Losses at the gene ends were 1 base for V and 0 bases for J; bases not matched to a gene: 13. The CDR3 is 19 residues long. Germline CDR1 reads SGHDT; CDR2 reads YYEEEE. CDR3 residues: CASSLYTWTGDPMNTEAFF. Written as DNA, the CDR3 is TGTGCCAGCAGCTTGTATACGTGGACAGGGGACCCCATGAACACTGAAGCTTTCTTT.

This clone was recorded once. CDR3 DNA sequence: TGTGCCAGCAGCTCCACAGGGGGCTCTTTCGGCACTGAAGCTTTCTTT. Translated: CASSSTGGSFGTEAFF. The genes are TRBV11-1 and TRBJ1-1, with 9 bases matching TRBD1. Germline V CDR1 and CDR2: SGHAT, FQDESV (reference sequence). The CDR3 length is 16 residues. The ends lost 4 bases at V and 4 bases at J; junction bases unmatched: 10.

This clone has a single count. The chain couples TRBV19 to TRBJ1-2, with 9 bases lining up with TRBD1. This CDR3 has 14 residues. The V gene end was trimmed by 5 bases and the J gene end by 3 bases; junction bases not matched to a gene: 4. In germline, CDR1 is LNHDA, CDR2 SQIVND (reference sequence). The CDR3 protein is CASSDWTGDYGYTF. The CDR3 DNA reads as TGTGCCAGTAGTGACTGGACAGGGGACTATGGCTACACCTTC.

The V call is TRBV30, the J call TRBJ1-6, with 7 bases identical to TRBD1. CDR1 is GTSNPN, CDR2 SVGIG, per germline (reference sequence). J gave up 7 bases and V 1 base, and 7 bases lay outside the gene matches. The CDR3 spans 15 residues. The CDR3 nucleotides are TGTGCCTGGAGTGCTAAGGGGGCGGGAAATTCACCCCTCCACTTT. Encoded protein: CAWSAKGAGNSPLHF.

The chain carries TRBV5-4 and TRBJ2-1, with TRBD1 matching over 8 bases. V lost 6 bases to trimming and J lost 2 bases; unmatched junction nucleotides: 4. The CDR3 contains 14 residues. Germline lookup yields CDR1 SGHNT and CDR2 YYREEE (reference sequence). The CDR3 spells CASTGQAPYNEQFF. As DNA, the CDR3 is TGTGCCAGCACGGGACAGGCCCCCTACAATGAGCAGTTCTTC.

V is TRBV5-1 and J is TRBJ2-1, with 8 positions matching TRBD1. With 4 bases clipped from V and 2 bases from J, the junction kept 5 bases outside the gene matches. Per germline, CDR1 SGHRS and CDR2 YFSETQ. This CDR3 is built from 15 residues. The CDR3 DNA follows: TGCGCCAGCAGCCCCCGGGACAGGACCTACAATGAGCAGTTCTTC. Translating it yields CASSPRDRTYNEQFF.

The rearrangement uses TRBV7-9 and TRBJ1-6, with 10 bases lining up with TRBD1. The CDR3 loop spans 15 amino acids. J gave up 9 bases and V 5 bases, and 7 bases lay outside the gene matches. The germline V gene encodes CDR1 SEHNR and CDR2 FQNEAQ (reference sequence). The DNA of the CDR3 is TGTGCCAGCAGCGGACGACAGGGGGCACCTTCACCCCTCCACTTT. The encoded protein is CASSGRQGAPSPLHF.

V usage is TRBV2 and J usage is TRBJ1-4, with 7 bases that match TRBD1. V shed 5 bases, J shed 5 bases, and the junction held 8 bases outside the gene matches. In germline, CDR1 is SNHLY, CDR2 FYNNEI. The CDR3 runs 15 residues. CDR3: CASSRGQTKNEKLFF. The CDR3 DNA is TGTGCCAGCAGTCGGGGACAGACCAAGAATGAAAAACTGTTTTTT.

This clone has only one observation. V usage is TRBV15 and J usage is TRBJ2-2, with 11 bases matching TRBD2. The CDR3 is made up of 15 amino acids. Germline assignment: CDR1 LNHNV and CDR2 YYDKDF (reference sequence). V trimming: 1 base; J trimming: 8 bases; junction bases outside the gene matches: 3. CDR3 bases: TGTGCCACCAGCAGAGTGACTAGCGGGACTGGGGAGCTGTTTTTT. The encoded protein is CATSRVTSGTGELFF.

This clone was seen just once. This chain connects TRBV7-8 to TRBJ2-3, with a possible D match to TRBD2 (6 bases). Germline lookup yields CDR1 SGHVS and CDR2 FQNEAQ. Trimming removed 2 bases from V and 3 bases from J, with 12 bases in between. The length of the CDR3 is 15 residues. CDR3 sequence (DNA): TGTGCCAGCAGCTTAATTAGCGGAGGGACAGATACGCAGTATTTT. Its translation: CASSLISGGTDTQYF.

The chain joins TRBV24-1 to TRBJ2-2, with 11 bases lining up with TRBD2. V shed 3 bases, J shed 7 bases, and the junction held 9 bases outside the gene matches. This CDR3 comprises 17 residues. In germline, CDR1 is KGHDR, CDR2 SFDVKD. CDR3 nucleotides: TGTGCCACCAGTGATAGGACTAGCGGGTCGGCCGGCGGGGAGCTGTTTTTT. It encodes CATSDRTSGSAGGELFF.

This chain joins TRBV19 and TRBJ1-5; 11 bases match TRBD1. This CDR3 comprises 16 residues. Germline-derived CDR1 and CDR2 are LNHDA and SQIVND (reference sequence). V shed 4 bases, J shed 5 bases, and the junction held 7 bases outside the gene matches. Written as DNA, the CDR3 is TGTGCCAGTAGTAAAATCGGGACAGGGGGTCATCAGCCCCAGCATTTT. Its translation: CASSKIGTGGHQPQHF.